This T cell receptor (beta chain) was sequenced in a study of sequential checkpoint blockade in melanoma. Across the whole study: Arm A got nivolumab then ipilimumab; arm B the reverse, 1:1. Maintenance nivolumab came after either treatment sequence.

The protocol was immunoSEQ multiplex PCR, while the TCRdb copy is restricted to in-frame clones and leaves out a portion. The sample lists some 8,200 clones; 58% were seen once. Treatment indicated: randomized to nivolumab then ipilimumab (arm A) or the reverse (arm B). None of the patients previously received DNA-damaging chemotherapy. Sorted cells were live CD3+CD8+, lacking CD19 and CD56, from PBMCs. A few counts support this clone. The V and J ends lost 0 bases and 8 bases, in that order; junction bases with no gene match: 6. CDR1 is SGDLS, CDR2 YYNGEE, per germline. The length of the CDR3 is 15 residues.

This clonotype was obtained from a human donor with melanoma. The chain joins TRBV9 to TRBJ2-1, with TRBD2 matching 9 bases. The source material was CD8+ T cells sorted from blood (inferred from file names), sampled from a patient given nivolumab and ipilimumab in sequence. The CDR3 DNA is TGTGCCAGCAGCGTAGGCGGGGGGGCCGAGGATGAGCAGTTCTTC. Amino acid sequence: CASSVGGGAEDEQFF.